These 19 T cell receptor beta chains share one sample of origin, sequenced in a study of memory CD4+ T cells and cytomegalovirus serostatus. Single viable CD3+CD4+CD8-CD45RO+ cells were sorted as the memory CD4+ T cells. Data came from immunoSEQ multiplex PCR; TCRdb stores just in-frame clones and leaves some out. The table records some 65,000 clones, less than 85% of them present only once. Sequencing input: memory CD4+ T cells from blood. These receptors all stem from an adult in good health and CMV-seronegative. Some clones in this sample may be carry-over from other donors' samples.

There are a few counts of this clone. The V and J genes are TRBV4-3 and TRBJ1-4; no clear D. CDR1 and CDR2 (germline): LGHNA, YSLEER. This CDR3 has 16 amino acids. V lost 5 bases to trimming and J lost 2 bases, with 15 bases between them. CDR3 amino acids: CASSAQGPTTNEKLFF. As DNA, the CDR3 is TGCGCCAGCAGCGCTCAAGGCCCCACGACTAATGAAAAACTGTTTTTT.

The DNA of the CDR3 is TGTGCCAGCAGTGAAGCGCTTCTAGCGGGGGTAGTGAATGAGCAGTTCTTC. Its protein is CASSEALLAGVVNEQFF. The gene calls are TRBV2 and TRBJ2-1; TRBD2 matches at 10 bases. In germline, CDR1 is SNHLY, CDR2 FYNNEI. The length of the CDR3 is 17 residues. The ends lost 0 bases at V and 7 bases at J; junction bases unmatched: 9.

This clone was seen more than once but under ten times. This chain joins TRBV19 and TRBJ1-1; D is perhaps TRBD1 (5 bases). The V end lost 5 bases, the J end lost 10 bases, and 14 bases lay between the germline ends. The CDR3 loop spans 12 amino acids. Germline CDR1 reads LNHDA; CDR2 reads SQIVND (reference sequence). CDR3 sequence (DNA): TGTGCCAGTAGTGTGGCAGGGAGTGGAGCTTTCTTT. As protein: CASSVAGSGAFF.

The gene calls are TRBV7-6 and TRBJ2-2, with TRBD2 matching 10 bases. The V gene end was trimmed by 5 bases and the J gene end by 5 bases; junction bases not matched to a gene: 8. Germline V gene lookup returns CDR1 SGHVS and CDR2 FNYEAQ. The CDR3 totals 16 residues. In DNA, the CDR3 is TGTGCCAGCAGCCTCCTAGCGGGAGCGCCTACCGGGGAGCTGTTTTTT. This encodes CASSLLAGAPTGELFF.

Turning to this clone: Germline is not matched at one junction end, which may reflect a read error. The rearrangement joins TRBV10-3 to TRBJ2-7, with D unclear. Looked up from germline, CDR1 is ENHRY and CDR2 is SYGVKD. This CDR3 region has 12 residues. CDR3 coding DNA: TGTGCCATCAGTGAAGGGCACACTTCTCCCCACTTC. It encodes CAISEGHTSPHF.

The chain has TRBV10-3 and TRBJ1-3; 7 nucleotides align to TRBD1. Trimming removed 9 bases from V and 1 base from J; junction bases left unmatched: 6. Germline V gene sequence: CDR1 ENHRY, CDR2 SYGVKD. The CDR3 runs 14 residues. CDR3 protein: CAIRDSRSGNTIYF. CDR3 coding DNA: TGTGCCATAAGGGACAGCAGGTCTGGAAACACCATATATTTT.

This sequence joins TRBV11-2 and TRBJ2-3, with D perhaps matching TRBD1 (5 bases). The length of the CDR3 is 12 residues. The germline V gene has CDR1 SGHAT and CDR2 FQNNGV. Trimming left V 7 bases short and J 3 bases short, with 8 bases between. CDR3 residues: CASNSGTDTQYF. The CDR3, as DNA: TGTGCCAGCAACTCAGGGACAGATACGCAGTATTTT.

This chain joins TRBV7-9 and TRBJ1-1; no definite D call. CDR1 SEHNR and CDR2 FQNEAQ come from the germline V gene (reference sequence). V was cut by 5 bases and J by 5 bases, with 15 bases left in between. The CDR3 loop spans 14 amino acids. This CDR3 reads CASSPRRSATEAFF. DNA of the CDR3: TGTGCCAGCAGCCCCCGGCGGTCCGCAACTGAAGCTTTCTTT.

V is TRBV6-1 and J is TRBJ2-1; no clear D gene. The V and J ends lost 6 bases and 6 bases respectively, with 12 bases between them. Germline V gene lookup returns CDR1 MNHNS and CDR2 SASEGT. The CDR3 length is 13 residues. CDR3 nucleotide sequence: TGTGCCAGCAGACCTCGGACCACCAATGAGCAGTTCTTC. Encoded protein: CASRPRTTNEQFF.

This clone was seen a single time. The rearrangement links TRBV19 to TRBJ2-2; D unclear. This CDR3 comprises 15 residues. Germline lookup yields CDR1 LNHDA and CDR2 SQIVND (reference sequence). V lost 3 bases, J lost 6 bases, and 14 bases lay in between. The CDR3 sequence is CASSIVVMVAGELFF. CDR3 DNA sequence: TGTGCCAGTAGTATCGTCGTGATGGTCGCCGGGGAGCTGTTTTTT.

The chain recombines TRBV9 with TRBJ1-2, with 9 positions matching TRBD1. The junction had 4 bases not matched to a gene; V was cut back by 0 bases and J by 4 bases. CDR1 and CDR2 (germline): SGDLS, YYNGEE. The CDR3 runs 15 residues. The CDR3: CASSVDPTGGYGYTF. The CDR3 region has the DNA TGTGCCAGCAGCGTAGACCCGACAGGGGGCTATGGCTACACCTTC.

This chain connects TRBV9 to TRBJ2-3; 15 nucleotides align to TRBD2. The CDR3 covers 20 residues. Per germline, CDR1 SGDLS and CDR2 YYNGEE. V was clipped by 3 bases and J by 0 bases; unmatched bases: 11. The CDR3 coding sequence is TGTGCCAGCAGCGGAACCCCCGGACTAGCGGGGGGGCGGAGCACAGATACGCAGTATTTT. As protein: CASSGTPGLAGGRSTDTQYF.

The gene calls are TRBV28 and TRBJ1-2, with D unclear. V lost 7 bases and J lost 2, with 14 bases in between. The length of the CDR3 is 14 residues. CDR1 is MDHEN and CDR2 is SYDVKM in the germline V gene. The chain's CDR3 is CASIPKIVNYGYTF. DNA for the CDR3: TGTGCCAGCATCCCGAAGATAGTCAACTATGGCTACACCTTC.

The chain uses TRBV4-2 and TRBJ1-2, with D tentatively TRBD1 (6 bases). CDR3 length: 16 amino acids. V was cut by 0 bases and J by 8 bases, with 19 bases left in between. Per germline, CDR1 LGHNA and CDR2 YNFKEQ. The CDR3: CASSQDAVRTDKGYTF. The CDR3 DNA reads as TGTGCCAGCAGCCAAGATGCGGTAAGGACAGACAAAGGCTACACCTTC.

The V and J genes are TRBV6-1 and TRBJ2-1; 8 bases match TRBD2. The CDR3 is 15 amino acids. With 1 base clipped from V and 6 bases from J, the junction kept 5 bases outside the gene matches. Germline V lookup: CDR1 MNHNS, CDR2 SASEGT. CDR3 region: CASSEGGGFPNEQFF. The CDR3 nucleotides read TGTGCCAGCAGTGAAGGCGGGGGGTTTCCCAATGAGCAGTTCTTC.

This clone was counted ten times or more. This chain uses TRBV28 with TRBJ1-2; D might be TRBD1 (5 bases). Looked up from germline, CDR1 is MDHEN and CDR2 is SYDVKM. V was pared by 2 bases and J by 2 bases, with 15 bases between. The CDR3 has 16 residues. CDR3 protein: CASSLGAAPKNYGYTF. DNA for the CDR3: TGTGCCAGCAGTTTAGGGGCAGCCCCGAAGAACTATGGCTACACCTTC.

This clone was detected once. CDR3 sequence reads: CASRRLAGAENIQYF. The CDR3 nucleotides are TGTGCCAGCAGGCGACTAGCGGGGGCAGAAAACATTCAGTACTTC. V gene TRBV2 combines with J gene TRBJ2-4; TRBD2 aligns across 12 bases. J was trimmed by 5 bases and V by 6 bases; bases with no gene match: 5. CDR3 length equals 15 residues. Per germline, CDR1 SNHLY and CDR2 FYNNEI. Complete variable domain (other parts from reference TRBV2 and TRBJ2-4): EPEVTQTPSHQVTQMGQEVILRCVPISNHLYFYWYRQILGQKVEFLVSFYNNEISEKSEIFDDQFSVERPDGSNFTLKIRSTKLEDSAMYFCASRRLAGAENIQYFGAGTRLSVL.

This clone has only a few counts. The sample carries other DNA sequences with the same CDR3. CDR3 amino acids: CAWSVGGDQPQHF. CDR3 DNA sequence: TGTGCCTGGAGTGTAGGAGGGGATCAGCCCCAGCATTTT. The gene calls are TRBV30 and TRBJ1-5, with a possible D match to TRBD1 (5 bases). The V gene's germline CDR1 is GTSNPN and CDR2 SVGIG (reference sequence). Deletions cut 0 bases from V and 5 bases from J, with 8 bases between. This CDR3 contains 13 residues.

The chain recombines TRBV7-8 with TRBJ1-3; possible D gene TRBD1, 6 bases. The germline gives CDR1 SGHVS, CDR2 FQNEAQ. CDR3 length: 14 amino acids. The V gene lost 6 bases and the J gene lost 4 bases, with 13 bases spanning the gap. The CDR3 region is CASSLGGLGNTIYF. CDR3 bases: TGTGCCAGCAGTCTCGGGGGCCTCGGAAACACCATATATTTT.